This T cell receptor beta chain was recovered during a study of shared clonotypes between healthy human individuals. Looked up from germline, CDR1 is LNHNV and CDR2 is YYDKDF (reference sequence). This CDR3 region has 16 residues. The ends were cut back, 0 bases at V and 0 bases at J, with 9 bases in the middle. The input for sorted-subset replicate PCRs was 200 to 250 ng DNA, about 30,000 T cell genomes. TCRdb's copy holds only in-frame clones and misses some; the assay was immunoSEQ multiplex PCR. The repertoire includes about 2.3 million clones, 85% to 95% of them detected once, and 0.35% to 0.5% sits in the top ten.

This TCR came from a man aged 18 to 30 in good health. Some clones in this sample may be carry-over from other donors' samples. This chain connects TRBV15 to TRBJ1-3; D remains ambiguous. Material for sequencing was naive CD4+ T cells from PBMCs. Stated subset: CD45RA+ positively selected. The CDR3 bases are TGTGCCACCAGCAGAGACTACCCCAGCTCTGGAAACACCATATATTTT. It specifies CATSRDYPSSGNTIYF.